This T cell receptor beta chain was found in a study of blood T cell repertoires in COVID-19. The wider study: Samples came from the United States, Italy and Spain, spanning acute and convalescent COVID-19.

The protocol was immunoSEQ multiplex PCR, while the TCRdb copy is restricted to in-frame clones and leaves out a portion. The sample consists of approximately 220,000 clones, 86% of them appearing once. Germline V gene lookup returns CDR1 SNHLY and CDR2 FYNNEI. Trimming stripped 6 bases from V and 2 bases from J, with 17 bases between. This CDR3 has 16 amino acids. V gene TRBV2 combines with J gene TRBJ1-5; D call uncertain. Specimen: PBMCs or T cells enriched from blood (not recorded which). The sequence was collected from a middle-aged woman with acute COVID-19. Here the CDR3 reads CASRSLWEPGNQPQHF. The CDR3 coding sequence is TGTGCCAGCAGGTCGCTTTGGGAGCCTGGCAATCAGCCCCAGCATTTT.